These 14 T cell receptor beta chains were sequenced from one sample in a study of chemoradiotherapy in HPV16-positive cancers. Assay: immunoSEQ multiplex PCR; the TCRdb copy retains only in-frame clones and omits some. This sample has some 31,000 clones; about 90% occur once, and the top ten carry roughly a fifth. The specimen comprised blood, sampled from a patient who underwent chemoradiotherapy. The receptors were sampled from a human donor with HPV-associated anogenital cancer.

The rearrangement links TRBV11-3 to TRBJ2-2; D is unresolved. Trimming cost V 7 bases and J 0 bases, with 6 bases left between them. Germline V gene data show CDR1 as SGHNT and CDR2 as YENEEA. This CDR3 contains 13 residues. The CDR3 DNA reads as TGTGCCAGCACCGGACCGAACACCGGGGAGCTGTTTTTT. Encoded protein: CASTGPNTGELFF. The whole variable domain, filled in from reference TRBV11-3 and TRBJ2-2, reads EAGVVQSPRYKIIEKKQPVAFWCNPISGHNTLYWYLQNLGQGPELLIRYENEEAVDDSQLPKDRFSAERLKGVDSTLKIQPAELGDSAVYLCASTGPNTGELFFGEGSRLTVL.

This clone was found once. The V gene is TRBV7-9, the J gene TRBJ2-7, with TRBD1 as a possible D gene (6 bases). V was clipped by 4 bases and J by 3 bases, with 19 bases between them. The length of the CDR3 is 16 residues. CDR1 is SEHNR and CDR2 is FQNEAQ in the germline V gene (reference sequence). The DNA of the CDR3 is TGTGCCAGCAGCTATTCTAAGGGGGTCTATCTCTACGAGCAGTACTTC. Its translation is CASSYSKGVYLYEQYF.

The CDR3 region has the DNA TGTGCCAGCAGCCAAAAGGGGGCAGAGCTGTTTTTT. This codes for CASSQKGAELFF. The chain has TRBV5-6 and TRBJ1-4, with 7 bases matching TRBD1. The V gene's germline CDR1 is SGHDT and CDR2 YYEEEE. The CDR3 covers 12 residues. The V gene end was trimmed by 4 bases and the J gene end by 14 bases; junction bases not matched to a gene: 8.

J is TRBJ2-7 and V is TRBV5-1, with 14 positions matching TRBD2. Unmatched junction bases numbered 2, after V lost 4 bases and J lost 2 bases. Germline loops: CDR1 SGHRS, CDR2 YFSETQ. CDR3 length: 15 residues. The CDR3 loop reads CASSGGLAGAYEQYF. The DNA of the CDR3 is TGCGCCAGCAGCGGGGGACTAGCGGGAGCCTACGAGCAGTACTTC.

The chain is built from TRBV5-1 and TRBJ1-1; D might be TRBD1 (5 bases). Germline loops: CDR1 SGHRS, CDR2 YFSETQ. V was trimmed by 4 bases and J by 10 bases, leaving 20 bases between them. This CDR3 is 14 amino acids long. Here the CDR3 DNA reads TGCGCCAGCAGCCTGCATCAGGTGGAGGGGACAGCTTTCTTT. This encodes CASSLHQVEGTAFF.

This chain joins TRBV9 and TRBJ2-7; D gene uncertain. CDR1 and CDR2 (germline): SGDLS, YYNGEE. Between the trimmed V and J ends, which lost 0 bases and 2 bases, there was a span of 9 bases. The CDR3 has 14 amino acids. The CDR3, as DNA: TGTGCCAGCAGCGTAGAGGACGCGGCCTACGAGCAGTACTTC. It codes for CASSVEDAAYEQYF.

The V gene is TRBV19, the J gene TRBJ1-1, with TRBD1 as a possible D gene (6 bases). Germline V gene lookup returns CDR1 LNHDA and CDR2 SQIVND (reference sequence). This CDR3 spans 14 amino acids. V gave up 1 base and J gave up 4 bases, with 10 bases separating them. The CDR3 sequence: CASSIGGHATEAFF. The CDR3 coding sequence is TGTGCCAGTAGTATAGGGGGACATGCCACTGAAGCTTTCTTT.

This clone was detected only once. The V gene is TRBV10-1, the J gene TRBJ2-3; D unresolved. The CDR3 has 15 residues. CDR1 and CDR2 from the germline V gene are WNHNN and SYGVQD (reference sequence). Trimming took off 3 bases at V and 2 bases at J, with 12 bases between the two ends. In DNA form, the CDR3 reads TGCGCCAGCAGTGATGCACAGAGCGACACAGATACGCAGTATTTT. Amino acid sequence: CASSDAQSDTDTQYF.

The rearrangement uses TRBV6-1 and TRBJ1-1; D possibly corresponds to TRBD1 (6 bases). The CDR3 sequence is 15 residues long. The germline gives CDR1 MNHNS, CDR2 SASEGT. Trimming cost V 6 bases and J 2 bases, with 16 bases left between them. The CDR3 coding sequence is TGTGCCAGCAGCCCACTACAGGGATCTAACACTGAAGCTTTCTTT. Amino acid sequence: CASSPLQGSNTEAFF.

The rearrangement joins TRBV7-9 to TRBJ1-4; D is uncertain. CDR1 is SEHNR and CDR2 is FQNEAQ in the germline V gene (reference sequence). V lost 2 bases, J lost 8 bases, and 6 bases lay in between. This CDR3 is built from 12 residues. The chain's CDR3 is CASSLPEEKLFF. The CDR3 nucleotides read TGTGCCAGCAGCTTACCGGAAGAAAAACTGTTTTTT. Full variable domain (remainder filled in from reference TRBV7-9 and TRBJ1-4): DTGVSQNPRHKITKRGQNVTFRCDPISEHNRLYWYRQTLGQGPEFLTYFQNEAQLEKSRLLSDRFSAERPKGSFSTLEIQRTEQGDSAMYLCASSLPEEKLFFGSGTQLSVL.

This chain connects TRBV28 to TRBJ2-7, with D possibly being TRBD1 (5 bases). Germline V CDR1 and CDR2: MDHEN, SYDVKM. V lost 5 bases, J lost 6 bases, and 17 bases lay in between. The CDR3 consists of 14 residues. CDR3 loop: CASSLQGRSPEQYF. DNA of the CDR3: TGTGCCAGCAGTCTCCAGGGAAGGTCACCCGAGCAGTACTTC.

V usage is TRBV7-2 and J usage is TRBJ1-3; D remains ambiguous. V lost 1 base, J lost 0 bases, and 10 bases lay in between. The CDR3 has 16 residues. CDR1 is SGHTA, CDR2 FQGNSA, per germline. CDR3 DNA: TGTGCCAGCAGCTTAGTTAGTACAGACTCTGGAAACACCATATATTTT. Amino acid sequence: CASSLVSTDSGNTIYF.

The chain employs TRBV13 and TRBJ2-7; D remains ambiguous. The length of the CDR3 is 12 residues. CDR1 and CDR2 from the germline V gene are PRHDT and FYEKMQ (reference sequence). The germline V and J ends were trimmed by 5 bases and 0 bases, with 5 bases remaining between them. CDR3 DNA: TGTGCCAGCAGCGAAACCTCCTACGAGCAGTACTTC. This translates into CASSETSYEQYF.

This rearrangement joins TRBV5-4 to TRBJ2-1; D uncertain. V was cut by 5 bases and J by 7 bases, with 10 bases left in between. Germline V gene data show CDR1 as SGHNT and CDR2 as YYREEE (reference sequence). The CDR3 is 12 residues long. The CDR3, as DNA: TGTGCCAGCAGTTCGGACGGAAATGAGCAGTTCTTC. Protein sequence: CASSSDGNEQFF.